The clone carrying this T cell receptor (beta chain) was counted a few times. The antigen is not known. TCRdb fed the 5' RACE reads into MiXCR, producing one record per CDR3 protein. The sample gives approximately 100,000 distinct CDR3 sequences, 11% of which show up once; approximately 40% is in the top ten. These data are taken from a study of T-cell memory formation after mild COVID-19. Points from the study as a whole: Memory sampled before infection contained some responding clones, suggesting cross-reactive memory joined.

From germline, CDR1 is SGHAT and CDR2 FQNNGV. The J segment lost 1 base and the V segment lost 5 bases, leaving 12 bases of the junction unmatched. CDR3 length: 17 amino acids. The V and J genes are TRBV11-2 and TRBJ2-3, with 7 positions matching TRBD2. This clonotype originated in a man younger than 30 who had mild COVID-19 (a few samples of this study predate the infection). Cell type and time point are not known. Specimen: PBMCs or a T cell subset sorted from them (not recorded which). The CDR3 DNA reads TGTGCCAGCAGCCGCGGGACTACCCGCTTCCGCACAGATACGCAGTATTTT. This gives the protein CASSRGTTRFRTDTQYF.